This note documents a single T cell receptor (beta chain) sequence. Its target is not known. Using immunoSEQ multiplex PCR, the repertoire was profiled, and TCRdb retains in-frame clones only, with some absent. Among approximately 110,000 clones, about 92% were seen once, and the ten largest hold 0.95% to 1.5%. The data stem from a study of T cell responses to AZD1222 COVID-19 vaccine. Study-level results: With dominance at 160-218 and 743-854, vaccine-associated CD4 TCRs spanned spike.

CDR3 length: 17 amino acids. With 0 bases clipped from V and 0 bases from J, the junction kept 4 bases outside the gene matches. Germline loops: CDR1 GTSNPN, CDR2 SVGIG (reference sequence). This chain joins TRBV30 and TRBJ2-2, with TRBD2 identical over 10 bases. The sequenced sample was peripheral blood, obtained on day 0 of AZD1222 vaccination. This clonotype originated in an adult in good health. The DNA for the CDR3 is TGTGCCTGGAGTGTAGTGCTAGCGGGAGCGAACACCGGGGAGCTGTTTTTT. It yields the protein CAWSVVLAGANTGELFF.